These 18 T cell receptor beta chains share one sample of origin, sequenced in a study of blood T cell repertoires in COVID-19. Data came from immunoSEQ multiplex PCR; TCRdb stores just in-frame clones and leaves some out. The sample lists 200,000 or so clones, around 80% occurring once. Input material: peripheral blood. These receptors originate from a woman aged 80 or over with acute or convalescent COVID-19.

This clone was observed once. This chain links TRBV7-6 with TRBJ1-6, with 9 bases identical to TRBD1. The CDR3 has 17 amino acids. The junction had 16 bases not matched to a gene; V was cut back by 6 bases and J by 10 bases. Germline CDR1 SGHVS, CDR2 FNYEAQ. CDR3 sequence: CASRGPGQGAAGSPLHF. The DNA for the CDR3 is TGTGCCAGCAGAGGACCGGGACAGGGAGCAGCAGGGTCACCCCTCCACTTT.

J is TRBJ2-7 and V is TRBV18; 7 bases match TRBD2. Germline trimming cut 5 bases from V and 4 bases from J; bases unmatched to any gene: 8. Germline CDR1 and CDR2: KGHSH and LQKENI. The CDR3 runs to 14 residues. CDR3 sequence: CASSSRTREYEQYF. The CDR3 nucleotides read TGTGCCAGCTCATCCAGGACTAGAGAGTACGAGCAGTACTTC.

CDR3 nucleotide sequence: TGTGCCACCAGCAGAGAATGGCAGGGAAGAGGCTACACCTTC. The encoded protein is CATSREWQGRGYTF. The chain recombines TRBV15 with TRBJ1-2; a possible D gene is TRBD1 (5 bases). The CDR3 consists of 14 residues. CDR1 is LNHNV, CDR2 YYDKDF, per germline (reference sequence). Between the trimmed V and J ends, which lost 0 bases and 8 bases, there was a span of 13 bases.

The rearrangement links TRBV7-9 to TRBJ2-5; D is undetermined. Germline V gene lookup returns CDR1 SEHNR and CDR2 FQNEAQ (reference sequence). The CDR3 is 13 residues long. V was pared by 6 bases and J by 2 bases, with 10 bases between. The CDR3: CASRSSPQETQYF. CDR3 DNA sequence: TGTGCCAGCAGAAGTAGCCCACAAGAGACCCAGTACTTC.

The chain has TRBV19 and TRBJ2-2, with TRBD2 matching 7 bases. Germline V gene data show CDR1 as LNHDA and CDR2 as SQIVND (reference sequence). This CDR3 contains 14 residues. The V and J ends lost 4 bases and 4 bases, in that order; junction bases with no gene match: 3. The CDR3 loop reads CASSSGRFTGELFF. DNA of the CDR3: TGTGCCAGTAGTAGCGGGAGATTCACCGGGGAGCTGTTTTTT.

V and J are TRBV19 and TRBJ2-7, with no clear D. The CDR3 consists of 15 residues. V dropped 5 bases and J dropped 2 bases, with 16 bases sitting between them. Germline assignment: CDR1 LNHDA and CDR2 SQIVND (reference sequence). The CDR3 reads CASSARLIQTYEQYF. The CDR3 nucleotides are TGTGCCAGTAGTGCGCGGTTGATTCAGACCTACGAGCAGTACTTC.

This sequence joins TRBV27 and TRBJ1-5, with 8 nucleotides matching TRBD1. Germline assignment: CDR1 MNHEY and CDR2 SMNVEV (reference sequence). V shed 3 bases, J shed 5 bases, and the junction held 6 bases outside the gene matches. The CDR3 has 15 amino acids. CDR3 region: CASSLRQGTHQPQHF. The CDR3 nucleotides read TGTGCCAGCAGTTTGCGACAGGGGACGCATCAGCCCCAGCATTTT.

The chain uses TRBV6-2 or TRBV6-3 and TRBJ1-5; D gene ambiguous. Trimming shortened V by 0 bases and J by 6 bases, and 9 bases separated the two germline ends. The CDR3 has 14 amino acids. Germline loops: CDR1 MNHEY, CDR2 SVGEGT. CDR3 DNA: TGTGCCAGCAGTTACTCGACTACGGTTCAGCCCCAGCATTTT. Translating gives CASSYSTTVQPQHF.

V gene TRBV6-2 or TRBV6-3 combines with J gene TRBJ2-1, with 9 bases aligning to TRBD2. CDR1 MNHEY and CDR2 SVGEGT come from the germline V gene. The junction had 9 bases not matched to a gene; V was cut back by 4 bases and J by 5 bases. The CDR3 has 16 residues. In nucleotides, the CDR3 is TGTGCCAGCAGTTCCTTGGCGGGAGGGACTCACAATGAGCAGTTCTTC. It translates to CASSSLAGGTHNEQFF.

The V call is TRBV19, the J call TRBJ2-7; D uncertain. The CDR3 totals 16 residues. V was clipped by 4 bases and J by 0 bases, with 16 bases between them. Germline assignment: CDR1 LNHDA and CDR2 SQIVND (reference sequence). CDR3 sequence: CASSTGVGQISYEQYF. The CDR3 DNA reads as TGTGCCAGTAGTACCGGCGTGGGCCAAATCTCCTACGAGCAGTACTTC.

The chain couples TRBV5-1 to TRBJ1-2; D may be TRBD1 (6 bases). CDR3 length: 15 residues. Trimming left V 3 bases short and J 1 base short, with 13 bases between. The germline CDR1 and CDR2 sequences are SGHRS and YFSETQ. CDR3 bases: TGCGCCAGCAGCTACGGGACAACACTTAACTATGGCTACACCTTC. Protein: CASSYGTTLNYGYTF.

The chain uses TRBV30 and TRBJ1-3, with D perhaps TRBD1 (6 bases). The V gene's germline CDR1 is GTSNPN and CDR2 SVGIG (reference sequence). The V end lost 3 bases, the J end lost 8 bases, and 14 bases lay between the germline ends. The CDR3 contains 13 residues. CDR3 protein: CAWRMTGPDTIYF. The CDR3 nucleotides are TGTGCCTGGAGGATGACAGGTCCGGACACCATATATTTT.

This clone has just a few counts. The chain uses TRBV6-4 and TRBJ2-6; 7 positions match TRBD1. The V gene's germline CDR1 is MRHNA and CDR2 SNTAGT. Trimming at V came to 7 bases and at J to 0 bases, leaving 15 bases not matched to a gene. The CDR3 runs to 19 residues. The CDR3 DNA follows: TGTGCCAGCAAAGTTCTCCGGGACAGTTCCCCCTCTGGGGCCAACGTCCTGACTTTC. Its translation is CASKVLRDSSPSGANVLTF.

This chain joins TRBV30 and TRBJ2-7; TRBD1 is a possible D gene (6 bases). CDR1 and CDR2 from the germline V gene are GTSNPN and SVGIG (reference sequence). This CDR3 spans 13 amino acids. The CDR3: CVGQTGSRYEQYF. CDR3 coding DNA: TGTGTCGGACAAACAGGGAGTCGGTACGAGCAGTACTTC.

J is TRBJ2-3 and V is TRBV10-2; 14 nucleotides agree with TRBD2. Germline V gives CDR1 WSHSY, CDR2 SAAADI. Unmatched junction bases numbered 5, after V lost 2 bases and J lost 4 bases. The CDR3 is 17 residues long. The CDR3 region has the DNA TGCGCCAGCAGTGAGGGACTAGCGGGAGGCTCAGCAGATACGCAGTATTTT. The encoded protein is CASSEGLAGGSADTQYF.

The chain carries TRBV18 and TRBJ2-2; D might be TRBD2 (5 bases). Germline V gene sequence: CDR1 KGHSH, CDR2 LQKENI. Trimming shortened V by 2 bases and J by 10 bases, and 17 bases separated the two germline ends. The CDR3 spans 15 residues. As DNA, the CDR3 is TGTGCCAGCTCACCAAGAGAGGGAGAACATGCGGAGCTGTTTTTT. Protein: CASSPREGEHAELFF.

The rearrangement links TRBV20-1 to TRBJ2-4; D may be TRBD2 (6 bases). The CDR3 consists of 16 residues. In germline, CDR1 is DFQATT, CDR2 SNEGSKA (reference sequence). V dropped 3 bases and J dropped 0 bases, with 15 bases sitting between them. This CDR3 is CSASGQGLLAKNIQYF. The DNA of the CDR3 is TGCAGTGCTAGTGGGCAGGGACTTCTAGCCAAAAACATTCAGTACTTC.

The chain uses TRBV9 and TRBJ2-3; D gene unclear. The germline gives CDR1 SGDLS, CDR2 YYNGEE. V was shortened by 1 base and J by 8 bases, with 14 bases between the two germline ends. The CDR3 runs to 14 residues. CDR3 nucleotide sequence: TGTGCCAGCAGCGTAATAACCGAACCCGGTACGCAGTATTTT. Protein: CASSVITEPGTQYF.